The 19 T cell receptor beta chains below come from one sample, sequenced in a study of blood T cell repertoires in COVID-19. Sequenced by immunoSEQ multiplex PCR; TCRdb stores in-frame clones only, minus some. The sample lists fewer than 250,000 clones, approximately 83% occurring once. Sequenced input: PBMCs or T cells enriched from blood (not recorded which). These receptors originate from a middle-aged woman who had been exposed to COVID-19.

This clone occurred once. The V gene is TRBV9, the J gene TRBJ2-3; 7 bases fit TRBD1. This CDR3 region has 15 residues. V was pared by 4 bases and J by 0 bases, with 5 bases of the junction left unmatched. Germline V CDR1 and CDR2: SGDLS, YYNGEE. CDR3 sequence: CASSPGGQSTDTQYF. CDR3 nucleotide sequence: TGTGCCAGCAGCCCAGGGGGTCAAAGCACAGATACGCAGTATTTT.

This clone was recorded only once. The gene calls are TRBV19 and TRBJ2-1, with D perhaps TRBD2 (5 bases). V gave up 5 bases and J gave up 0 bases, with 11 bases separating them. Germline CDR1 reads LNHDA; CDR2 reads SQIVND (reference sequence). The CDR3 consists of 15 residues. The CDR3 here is CASSPGWSSYNEQFF. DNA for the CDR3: TGTGCCAGTAGTCCGGGATGGTCCTCCTACAATGAGCAGTTCTTC.

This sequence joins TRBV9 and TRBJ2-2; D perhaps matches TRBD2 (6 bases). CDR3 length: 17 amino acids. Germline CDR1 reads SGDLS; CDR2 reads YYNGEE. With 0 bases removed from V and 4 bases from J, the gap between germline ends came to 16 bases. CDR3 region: CASSVEVGTVSTGELFF. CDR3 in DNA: TGTGCCAGCAGCGTAGAAGTTGGGACTGTGAGCACCGGGGAGCTGTTTTTT.

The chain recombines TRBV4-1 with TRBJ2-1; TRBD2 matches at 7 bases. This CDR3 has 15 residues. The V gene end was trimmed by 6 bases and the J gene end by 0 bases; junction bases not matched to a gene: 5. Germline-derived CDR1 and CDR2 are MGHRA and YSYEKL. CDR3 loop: CASSLRGDSYNEQFF. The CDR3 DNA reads TGCGCCAGCAGTCTACGGGGGGACTCCTACAATGAGCAGTTCTTC.

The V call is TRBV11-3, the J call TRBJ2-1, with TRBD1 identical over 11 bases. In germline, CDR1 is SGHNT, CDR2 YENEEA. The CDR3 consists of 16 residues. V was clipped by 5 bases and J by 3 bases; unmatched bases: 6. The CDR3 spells CASSPDGTGGYNEQFF. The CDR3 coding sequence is TGTGCCAGCAGCCCCGACGGGACAGGGGGCTACAATGAGCAGTTCTTC.

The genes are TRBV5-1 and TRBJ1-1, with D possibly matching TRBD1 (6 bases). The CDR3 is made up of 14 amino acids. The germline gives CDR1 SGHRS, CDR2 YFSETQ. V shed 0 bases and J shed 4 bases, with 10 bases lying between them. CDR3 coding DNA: TGCGCCAGCAGCTTGGAGGGGGTATCCACTGAAGCTTTCTTT. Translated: CASSLEGVSTEAFF.

The CDR3 loop reads CASSLFPQNYGYTF. Here the CDR3 DNA reads TGTGCCAGCAGCTTGTTCCCACAGAACTATGGCTACACCTTC. The chain employs TRBV5-5 and TRBJ1-2, with D hard to call. V was clipped by 1 base and J by 2 bases, with 9 bases between them. The CDR3 runs to 14 residues. Germline V gene data show CDR1 as SGHKS and CDR2 as YYEKEE (reference sequence). The entire variable domain, with the rest obtained from reference TRBV5-5 and TRBJ1-2, is as follows: DAGVTQSPTHLIKTRGQQVTLRCSPISGHKSVSWYQQVLGQGPQFIFQYYEKEERGRGNFPDRFSARQFPNYSSELNVNALLLGDSALYLCASSLFPQNYGYTFGSGTRLTVV.

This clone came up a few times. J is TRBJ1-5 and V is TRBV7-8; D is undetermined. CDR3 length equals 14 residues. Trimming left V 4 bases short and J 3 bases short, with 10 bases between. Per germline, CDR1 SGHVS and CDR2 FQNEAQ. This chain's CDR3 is CASSSDIYNQPQHF. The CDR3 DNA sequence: TGTGCCAGCAGCTCCGACATATACAATCAGCCCCAGCATTTT.

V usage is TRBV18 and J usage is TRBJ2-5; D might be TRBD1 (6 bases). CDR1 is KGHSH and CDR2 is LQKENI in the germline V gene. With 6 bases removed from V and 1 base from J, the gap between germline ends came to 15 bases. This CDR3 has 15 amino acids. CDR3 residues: CASSRIRGPQETQYF. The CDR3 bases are TGTGCCAGCTCCCGTATCAGGGGCCCCCAAGAGACCCAGTACTTC.

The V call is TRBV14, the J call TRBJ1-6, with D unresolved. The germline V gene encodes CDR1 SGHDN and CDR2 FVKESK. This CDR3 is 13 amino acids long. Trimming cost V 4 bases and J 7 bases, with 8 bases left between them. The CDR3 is CASSPIRNSPLHF. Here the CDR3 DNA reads TGTGCCAGCAGCCCTATCAGGAATTCACCCCTCCACTTT.

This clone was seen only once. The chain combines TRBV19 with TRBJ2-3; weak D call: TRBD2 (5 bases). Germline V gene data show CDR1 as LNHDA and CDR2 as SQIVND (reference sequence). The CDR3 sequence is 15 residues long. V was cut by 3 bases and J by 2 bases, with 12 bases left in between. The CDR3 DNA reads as TGTGCCAGTAGTATGGGAGTCTCCGACACAGATACGCAGTATTTT. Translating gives CASSMGVSDTDTQYF.

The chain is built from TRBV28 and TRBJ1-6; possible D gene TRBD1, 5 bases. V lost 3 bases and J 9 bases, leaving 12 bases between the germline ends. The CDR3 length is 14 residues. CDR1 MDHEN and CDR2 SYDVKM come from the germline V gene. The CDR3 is CASSFRGVSSPLHF. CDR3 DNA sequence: TGTGCCAGCAGTTTCCGGGGGGTGAGTTCACCCCTCCACTTT.

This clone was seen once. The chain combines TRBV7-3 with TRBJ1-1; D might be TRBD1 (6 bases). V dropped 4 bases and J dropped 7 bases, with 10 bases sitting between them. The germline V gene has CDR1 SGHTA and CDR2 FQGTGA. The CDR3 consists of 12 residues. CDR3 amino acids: CASSSGDGEAFF. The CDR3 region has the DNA TGTGCCAGCAGCTCAGGGGACGGTGAAGCTTTCTTT.

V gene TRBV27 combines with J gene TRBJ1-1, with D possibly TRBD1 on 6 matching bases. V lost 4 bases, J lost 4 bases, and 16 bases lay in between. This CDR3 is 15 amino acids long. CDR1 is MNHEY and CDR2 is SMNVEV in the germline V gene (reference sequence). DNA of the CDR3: TGTGCCAGCAGTTATAAGGGGTCAGGGGCCACTGAAGCTTTCTTT. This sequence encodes CASSYKGSGATEAFF.

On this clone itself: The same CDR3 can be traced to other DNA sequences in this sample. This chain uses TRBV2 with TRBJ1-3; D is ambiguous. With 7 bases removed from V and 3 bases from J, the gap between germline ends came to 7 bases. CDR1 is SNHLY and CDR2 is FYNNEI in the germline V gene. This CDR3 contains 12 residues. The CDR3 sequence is CASTGIGNTIYF. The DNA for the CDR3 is TGTGCCAGCACCGGTATTGGAAACACCATATATTTT.

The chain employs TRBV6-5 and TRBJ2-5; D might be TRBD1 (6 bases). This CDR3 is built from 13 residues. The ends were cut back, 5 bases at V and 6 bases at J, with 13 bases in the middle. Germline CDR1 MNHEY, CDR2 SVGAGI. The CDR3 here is CASSNRQEKTQYF. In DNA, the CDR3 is TGTGCCAGCAGTAACCGACAGGAGAAGACCCAGTACTTC.

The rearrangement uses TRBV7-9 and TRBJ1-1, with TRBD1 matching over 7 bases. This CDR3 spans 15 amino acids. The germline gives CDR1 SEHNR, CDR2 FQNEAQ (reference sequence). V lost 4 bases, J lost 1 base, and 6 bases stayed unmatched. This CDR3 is CASSSRAGGNTEAFF. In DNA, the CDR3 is TGTGCCAGCAGCTCCCGGGCAGGGGGGAACACTGAAGCTTTCTTT.

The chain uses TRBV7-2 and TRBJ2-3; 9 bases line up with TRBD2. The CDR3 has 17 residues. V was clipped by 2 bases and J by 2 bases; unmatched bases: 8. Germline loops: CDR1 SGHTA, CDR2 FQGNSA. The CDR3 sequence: CASSLSRLAGLTDTQYF. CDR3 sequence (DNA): TGTGCCAGCAGCTTATCCCGGCTAGCGGGACTCACAGATACGCAGTATTTT. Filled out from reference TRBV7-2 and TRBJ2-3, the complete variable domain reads GAGVSQSPSNKVTEKGKDVELRCDPISGHTALYWYRQSLGQGLEFLIYFQGNSAPDKSGLPSDRFSAERTGGSVSTLTIQRTQQEDSAVYLCASSLSRLAGLTDTQYFGPGTRLTVL.

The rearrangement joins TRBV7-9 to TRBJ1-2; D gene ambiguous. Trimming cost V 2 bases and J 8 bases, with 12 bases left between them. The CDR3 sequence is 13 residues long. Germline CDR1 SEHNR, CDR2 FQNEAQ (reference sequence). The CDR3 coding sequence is TGTGCCAGCAGCTTAAATGGGGAGGGAGGCTACACCTTC. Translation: CASSLNGEGGYTF.